One and the same sample provided the 15 T cell receptor beta chains below, sequenced in a study of lymphopenia after photon versus proton radiotherapy. Method: immunoSEQ multiplex PCR; TCRdb's copy keeps in-frame clones and lacks some. This table has some 55,000 clones, approximately 86% appearing once. The source was peripheral blood, collected from a patient treated with photon-based radiotherapy. The source is a man aged 35-49 years with gastric cancer.

As concerns this clone: This CDR3 is also generated by other DNA sequences in the sample. The rearrangement uses TRBV2 and TRBJ2-7; 7 bases agree with TRBD1. This CDR3 region has 12 residues. V was clipped by 5 bases and J by 3 bases; unmatched bases: 1. CDR1 SNHLY and CDR2 FYNNEI come from the germline V gene. As DNA, the CDR3 is TGTGCCAGCAGTTGGGACAGCTACGAGCAGTACTTC. This gives the protein CASSWDSYEQYF.

This chain connects TRBV30 to TRBJ1-1; maybe TRBD1 (6 bases). The germline CDR1 and CDR2 sequences are GTSNPN and SVGIG (reference sequence). The CDR3 is 11 amino acids. V lost 2 bases to trimming and J lost 11 bases, with 12 bases between them. Here the CDR3 reads CAWSPRGFAFF. CDR3 nucleotides: TGTGCCTGGAGTCCAAGGGGGTTCGCTTTCTTT.

The V and J genes are TRBV7-8 and TRBJ2-1, with TRBD2 identical over 8 bases. V lost 5 bases, J lost 13 bases, and 16 bases stayed unmatched. The CDR3 sequence is 15 residues long. Germline V lookup: CDR1 SGHVS, CDR2 FQNEAQ. The CDR3 nucleotides are TGTGCCAGCAGCCCACCCACCAGCGGGGGCGACATACAGTTCTTC. Residues: CASSPPTSGGDIQFF.

The chain has TRBV18 and TRBJ2-5; no clear D gene. This CDR3 has 11 amino acids. Germline V gene sequence: CDR1 KGHSH, CDR2 LQKENI. V was clipped by 3 bases and J by 3 bases, with 2 bases between them. CDR3 DNA sequence: TGTGCCAGCTCACCGGAAGAGACCCAGTACTTC. Translated, it gives CASSPEETQYF.

The chain is built from TRBV7-9 and TRBJ2-7; D unclear. V lost 6 bases and J 3 bases, leaving 12 bases between the germline ends. This CDR3 is built from 13 residues. Germline loops: CDR1 SEHNR, CDR2 FQNEAQ (reference sequence). CDR3 region: CASSSPNSYEQYF. DNA of the CDR3: TGTGCCAGCAGTTCTCCTAACAGCTACGAGCAGTACTTC.

V gene TRBV2 combines with J gene TRBJ1-6; a possible D gene is TRBD1 (5 bases). V was clipped by 7 bases and J by 7 bases, with 11 bases between them. Germline CDR1 reads SNHLY; CDR2 reads FYNNEI. This CDR3 has 13 residues. CDR3 residues: CASTGSGNSPLHF. The DNA of the CDR3 is TGTGCCAGCACAGGGTCAGGAAATTCACCCCTCCACTTT.

This clone appeared once. This chain links TRBV4-3 with TRBJ1-2, with D unclear. The CDR3 is 18 amino acids. Germline loops: CDR1 LGHNA, CDR2 YSLEER. V was shortened by 4 bases and J by 2 bases, with 23 bases between the two germline ends. This CDR3 reads CASSPQAPRHRPNYGYTF. The DNA of the CDR3 is TGCGCCAGCAGCCCTCAAGCCCCCCGACATAGGCCCAACTATGGCTACACCTTC.

The rearrangement links TRBV11-2 to TRBJ2-5; the match to TRBD2 covers 7 bases. Germline CDR1 SGHAT, CDR2 FQNNGV. V lost 7 bases to trimming and J lost 5 bases; unmatched junction nucleotides: 7. This CDR3 has 13 residues. CDR3 protein: CASNRGVAETQYF. DNA of the CDR3: TGTGCCAGCAATCGGGGGGTAGCGGAGACCCAGTACTTC.

The chain carries TRBV5-1 and TRBJ2-6; the D gene is possibly TRBD2 (6 bases). Looked up from germline, CDR1 is SGHRS and CDR2 is YFSETQ. Trimming left V 4 bases short and J 2 bases short, with 10 bases between. The CDR3 totals 15 residues. The CDR3, as DNA: TGCGCCAGCAGCCTTGGAGGGACTGGGGCCAACGTCCTGACTTTC. Protein: CASSLGGTGANVLTF.

The gene calls are TRBV11-3 and TRBJ2-5; no reliable D call. The germline V and J ends were trimmed by 0 bases and 2 bases, with 7 bases remaining between them. The germline CDR1 and CDR2 sequences are SGHNT and YENEEA. This CDR3 contains 14 residues. CDR3 residues: CASSLDSQQETQYF. Written as DNA, the CDR3 is TGTGCCAGCAGCTTAGATTCGCAGCAAGAGACCCAGTACTTC.

V usage is TRBV6-5 and J usage is TRBJ2-7; D tentatively reads TRBD1 or TRBD2 (5 bases each). CDR3 length: 15 amino acids. Germline lookup yields CDR1 MNHEY and CDR2 SVGAGI. V gave up 0 bases and J gave up 2 bases, with 11 bases separating them. The CDR3 reads CASSYSETGPYEQYF. The CDR3 region has the DNA TGTGCCAGCAGTTACTCGGAAACGGGGCCCTACGAGCAGTACTTC.

The gene calls are TRBV2 and TRBJ1-6; D might be TRBD1 (5 bases). The CDR3 is 15 residues long. CDR1 and CDR2 (germline): SNHLY, FYNNEI. The ends were cut back, 8 bases at V and 0 bases at J, with 11 bases in the middle. CDR3 sequence (DNA): TGTGCCAGCGCCAGGGAAACCTCCTATAATTCACCCCTCCACTTT. It codes for CASARETSYNSPLHF.

The chain recombines TRBV19 with TRBJ2-2; D is perhaps TRBD2 (6 bases). Looked up from germline, CDR1 is LNHDA and CDR2 is SQIVND (reference sequence). The V and J ends lost 5 bases and 0 bases respectively, with 10 bases between them. The CDR3 consists of 15 residues. The CDR3 reads CASSGGNANTGELFF. In DNA form, the CDR3 reads TGTGCCAGTAGTGGCGGGAACGCGAACACCGGGGAGCTGTTTTTT.

The V call is TRBV19, the J call TRBJ2-1, with unresolved D. Trimming cost V 2 bases and J 7 bases, with 9 bases left between them. The CDR3 length is 13 residues. Germline V gene lookup returns CDR1 LNHDA and CDR2 SQIVND (reference sequence). In nucleotides, the CDR3 is TGTGCCAGTAGTATAATGAGTGGGAATGAGCAGTTCTTC. Residues: CASSIMSGNEQFF.

This sequence joins TRBV5-4 and TRBJ1-6; the D is unclear. The CDR3 is 13 amino acids. V was cut by 6 bases and J by 10 bases, with 14 bases left in between. The germline V gene encodes CDR1 SGHNT and CDR2 YYREEE (reference sequence). In DNA form, the CDR3 reads TGTGCCAGCACGGAGGCCCCCGGGTCACCCCTCCACTTT. Translated, it gives CASTEAPGSPLHF.